This TCR beta chain was captured by sequencing in a study of shared clonotypes between healthy human individuals. V lost 1 base and J lost 4, with 7 bases in between. The CDR3 totals 13 residues. The V gene's germline CDR1 is LNHDA and CDR2 SQIVND (reference sequence). CD45RO-negative cells were positively selected for CCR7, leaving out terminally differentiated effector memory CD45RA+ cells. Comment on this clone: Its antigen remains unidentified. This sample also contains other DNA sequences that code for the same CDR3.

The method was immunoSEQ multiplex PCR; TCRdb's version includes in-frame clones alone and lacks a portion of them. The sample includes around 2.1 million clones, 85% to 95% of them seen just once. Study-level findings and limits: Generation of non-shared clonotypes was less probable than generation of clonotypes shared by all four donors. The study generally estimated greater richness for naive than memory subsets.

The V and J genes are TRBV19 and TRBJ1-1; no definite D call. This TCR was recovered from a man younger than 35 in good health. Some clones in this sample may be carry-over from other donors' samples. The source material was naive CD8+ T cells from PBMCs. The CDR3 protein is CASSIGGTTEAFF. CDR3 DNA: TGTGCCAGTAGTATAGGAGGAACCACTGAAGCTTTCTTT.